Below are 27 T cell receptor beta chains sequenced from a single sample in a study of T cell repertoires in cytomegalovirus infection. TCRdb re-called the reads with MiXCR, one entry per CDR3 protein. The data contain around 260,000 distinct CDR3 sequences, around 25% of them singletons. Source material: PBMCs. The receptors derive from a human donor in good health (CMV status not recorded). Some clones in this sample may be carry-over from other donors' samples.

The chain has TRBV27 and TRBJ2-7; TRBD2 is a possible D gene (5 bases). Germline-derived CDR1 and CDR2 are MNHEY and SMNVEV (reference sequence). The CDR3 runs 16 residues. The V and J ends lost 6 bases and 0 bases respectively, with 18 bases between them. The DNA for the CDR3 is TGTGCCAGCAGAGGGAGTGCGGTCTTAAGCTCCTACGAGCAGTACTTC. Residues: CASRGSAVLSSYEQYF.

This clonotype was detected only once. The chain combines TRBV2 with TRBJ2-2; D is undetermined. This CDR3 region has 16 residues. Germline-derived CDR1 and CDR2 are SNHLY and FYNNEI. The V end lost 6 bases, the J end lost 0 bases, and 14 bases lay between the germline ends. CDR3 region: CASRGKGFPNTGELFF. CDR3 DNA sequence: TGTGCCAGCAGGGGGAAAGGGTTCCCGAACACCGGGGAGCTGTTTTTT.

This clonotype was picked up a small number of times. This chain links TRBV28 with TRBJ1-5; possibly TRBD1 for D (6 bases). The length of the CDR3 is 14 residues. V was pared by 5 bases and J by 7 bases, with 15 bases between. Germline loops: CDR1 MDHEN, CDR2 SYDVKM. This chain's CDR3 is CASSPAQGIQPQHF. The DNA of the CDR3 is TGTGCCAGCAGTCCGGCTCAGGGGATACAGCCCCAGCATTTT.

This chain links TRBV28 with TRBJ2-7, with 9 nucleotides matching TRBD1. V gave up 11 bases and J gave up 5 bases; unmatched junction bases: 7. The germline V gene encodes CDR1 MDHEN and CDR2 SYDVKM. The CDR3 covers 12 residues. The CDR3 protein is CAGGQGLNEQYF. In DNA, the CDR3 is TGTGCCGGGGGACAGGGCTTAAACGAGCAGTACTTC.

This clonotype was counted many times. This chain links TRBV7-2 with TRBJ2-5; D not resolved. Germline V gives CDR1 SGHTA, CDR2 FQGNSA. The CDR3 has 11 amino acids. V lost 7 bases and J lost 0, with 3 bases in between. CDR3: CASKDQETQYF. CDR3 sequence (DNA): TGTGCCAGCAAAGACCAAGAGACCCAGTACTTC.

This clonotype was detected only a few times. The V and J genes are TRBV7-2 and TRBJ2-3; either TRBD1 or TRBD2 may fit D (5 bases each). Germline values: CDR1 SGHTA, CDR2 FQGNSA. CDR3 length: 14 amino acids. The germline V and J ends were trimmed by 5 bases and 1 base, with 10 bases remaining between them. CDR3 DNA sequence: TGTGCCAGCAGCCCGGGACCACGCACAGATACGCAGTATTTT. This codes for CASSPGPRTDTQYF.

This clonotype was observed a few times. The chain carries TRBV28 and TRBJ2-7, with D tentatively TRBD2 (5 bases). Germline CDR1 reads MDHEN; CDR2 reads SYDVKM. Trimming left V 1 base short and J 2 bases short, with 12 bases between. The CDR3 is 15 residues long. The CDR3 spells CASSLSASWTYEQYF. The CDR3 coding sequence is TGTGCCAGCAGTTTATCGGCTAGCTGGACCTACGAGCAGTACTTC.

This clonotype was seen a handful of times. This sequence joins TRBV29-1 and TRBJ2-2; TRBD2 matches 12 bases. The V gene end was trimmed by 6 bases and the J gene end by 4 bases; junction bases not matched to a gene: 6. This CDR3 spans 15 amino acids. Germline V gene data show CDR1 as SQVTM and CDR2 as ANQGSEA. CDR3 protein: CSVLAGGTLTGELFF. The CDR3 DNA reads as TGCAGCGTCCTAGCGGGGGGGACCCTCACCGGGGAGCTGTTTTTT.

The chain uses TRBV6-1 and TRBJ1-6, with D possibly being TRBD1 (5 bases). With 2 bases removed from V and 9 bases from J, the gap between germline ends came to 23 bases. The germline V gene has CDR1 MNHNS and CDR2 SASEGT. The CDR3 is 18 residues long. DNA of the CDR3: TGTGCCAGCAGTGAACGTGGTAGTGGGCGGACAACAGGTTCACCCCTCCACTTT. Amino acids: CASSERGSGRTTGSPLHF.

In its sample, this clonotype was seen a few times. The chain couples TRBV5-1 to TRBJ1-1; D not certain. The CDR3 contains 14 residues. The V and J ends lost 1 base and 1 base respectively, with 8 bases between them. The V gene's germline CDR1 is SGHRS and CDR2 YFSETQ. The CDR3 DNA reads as TGCGCCAGCAGCTTGCAACCGACGAACACTGAAGCTTTCTTT. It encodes CASSLQPTNTEAFF.

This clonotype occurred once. In DNA form, the CDR3 reads TGTGCCAGCAGTCCCAGGGGGAGCTCTGGAAACACCATATATTTT. Its translation is CASSPRGSSGNTIYF. V is TRBV28 and J is TRBJ1-3; 7 positions match TRBD1. Germline loops: CDR1 MDHEN, CDR2 SYDVKM. This CDR3 comprises 15 residues. The V segment lost 5 bases and the J segment 0 bases; nucleotides outside the gene matches: 4.

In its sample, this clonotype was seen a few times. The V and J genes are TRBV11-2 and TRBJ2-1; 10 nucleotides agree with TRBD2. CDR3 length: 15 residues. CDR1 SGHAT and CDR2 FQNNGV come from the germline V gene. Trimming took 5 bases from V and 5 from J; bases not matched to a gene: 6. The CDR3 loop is CASSVVAGGDNEQFF. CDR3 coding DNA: TGTGCCAGCAGCGTGGTAGCGGGGGGAGACAATGAGCAGTTCTTC.

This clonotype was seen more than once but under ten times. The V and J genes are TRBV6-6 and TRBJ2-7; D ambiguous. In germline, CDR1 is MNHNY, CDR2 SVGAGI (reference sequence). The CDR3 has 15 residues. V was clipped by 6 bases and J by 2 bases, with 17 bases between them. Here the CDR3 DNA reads TGTGCCAGCAGCCCGGGCCCGGACCCAACCTACGAGCAGTACTTC. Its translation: CASSPGPDPTYEQYF.

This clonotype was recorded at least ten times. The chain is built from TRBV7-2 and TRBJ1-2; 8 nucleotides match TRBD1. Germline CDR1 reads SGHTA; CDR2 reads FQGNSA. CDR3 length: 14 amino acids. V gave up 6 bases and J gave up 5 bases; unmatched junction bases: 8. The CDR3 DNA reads TGTGCCAGCAGGGAACCGGGACAGGCTTATGGCTACACCTTC. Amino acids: CASREPGQAYGYTF.

CDR3 DNA: TGCGCCAGCAGCCCCGGGACTCCTTCCTACGAGCAGTACTTC. Protein product: CASSPGTPSYEQYF. The chain has TRBV5-1 and TRBJ2-7, with a tentative D call TRBD2 (6 bases). The germline CDR1 and CDR2 sequences are SGHRS and YFSETQ. This CDR3 comprises 14 residues. The V end lost 4 bases, the J end lost 1 base, and 12 bases lay between the germline ends.

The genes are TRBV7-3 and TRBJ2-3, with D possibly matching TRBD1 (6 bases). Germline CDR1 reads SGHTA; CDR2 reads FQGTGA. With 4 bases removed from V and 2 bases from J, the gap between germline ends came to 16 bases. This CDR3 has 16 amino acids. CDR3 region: CASSSAPRGTTDTQYF. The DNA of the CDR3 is TGTGCCAGCAGCTCGGCCCCCAGGGGCACCACAGATACGCAGTATTTT.

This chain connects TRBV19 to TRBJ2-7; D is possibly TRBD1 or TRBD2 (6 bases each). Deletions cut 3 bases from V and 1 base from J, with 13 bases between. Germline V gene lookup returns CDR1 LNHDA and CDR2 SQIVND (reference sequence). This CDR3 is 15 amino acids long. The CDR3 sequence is CASSIRRGPSYEQYF. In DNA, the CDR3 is TGTGCCAGTAGTATTCGCCGGGGGCCATCCTACGAGCAGTACTTC.

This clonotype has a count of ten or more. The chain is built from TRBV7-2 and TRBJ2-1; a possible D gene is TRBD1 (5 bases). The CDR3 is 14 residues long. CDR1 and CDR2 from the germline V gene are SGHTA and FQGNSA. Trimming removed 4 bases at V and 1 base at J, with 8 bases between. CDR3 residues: CASSSDRSYNEQFF. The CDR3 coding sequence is TGTGCCAGCAGCTCCGACAGATCCTACAATGAGCAGTTCTTC.

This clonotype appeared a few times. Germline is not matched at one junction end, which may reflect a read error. CDR3 DNA sequence: TGTGCCAGTAGAATAGATAGACGGCGGGACACTGAAGCTTTCTTT. Protein sequence: CASRIDRRRDTEAFF. The V call is TRBV19, the J call TRBJ1-1; no reliable D call. CDR3 length: 15 residues. Germline V gives CDR1 LNHDA, CDR2 SQIVND (reference sequence).

The CDR3 DNA reads TGTGCCAGTAGTATAAGGGTAGCTGGGGCCAACGTCCTGACTTTC. Residues: CASSIRVAGANVLTF. This rearrangement joins TRBV19 to TRBJ2-6; D is unclear. V was cut by 2 bases and J by 2 bases, with 7 bases left in between. The CDR3 covers 15 residues. Germline values: CDR1 LNHDA, CDR2 SQIVND (reference sequence).

Written as DNA, the CDR3 is TGCAGTGCAAACAGCGCCGATGGGGTGCAGTTCTTC. Residues: CSANSADGVQFF. The chain carries TRBV20-1 and TRBJ2-1; D is ambiguous. The CDR3 runs to 12 residues. The ends were cut back, 6 bases at V and 12 bases at J, with 18 bases in the middle. The germline V gene encodes CDR1 DFQATT and CDR2 SNEGSKA (reference sequence).

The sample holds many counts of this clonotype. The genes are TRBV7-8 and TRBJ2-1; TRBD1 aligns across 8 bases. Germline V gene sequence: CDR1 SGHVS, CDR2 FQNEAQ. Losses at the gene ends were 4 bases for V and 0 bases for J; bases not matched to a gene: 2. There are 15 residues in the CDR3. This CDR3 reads CASSSTGGSYNEQFF. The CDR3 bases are TGTGCCAGCAGCTCCACAGGGGGCTCCTACAATGAGCAGTTCTTC.

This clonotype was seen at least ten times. The CDR3, as DNA: TGTGCCACACTAGCGGAGCACGGCGAGACCCAGTACTTC. Translation: CATLAEHGETQYF. V is TRBV12-5 and J is TRBJ2-5, with TRBD2 matching over 8 bases. CDR1 and CDR2 from the germline V gene are LGHNT and FRNRAP. The CDR3 has 13 amino acids.

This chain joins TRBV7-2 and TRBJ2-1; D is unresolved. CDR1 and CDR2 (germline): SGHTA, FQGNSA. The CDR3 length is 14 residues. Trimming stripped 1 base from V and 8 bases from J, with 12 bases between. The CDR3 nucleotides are TGTGCCAGCAGCTTAGATAGAGCGAACGATGAGCAGTTCTTC. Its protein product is CASSLDRANDEQFF.

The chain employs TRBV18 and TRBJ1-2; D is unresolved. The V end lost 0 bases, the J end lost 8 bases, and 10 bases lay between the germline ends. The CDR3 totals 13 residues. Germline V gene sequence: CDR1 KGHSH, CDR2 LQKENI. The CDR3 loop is CASSPPGDWGYTF. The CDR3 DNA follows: TGTGCCAGCTCACCACCGGGAGATTGGGGCTACACCTTC.

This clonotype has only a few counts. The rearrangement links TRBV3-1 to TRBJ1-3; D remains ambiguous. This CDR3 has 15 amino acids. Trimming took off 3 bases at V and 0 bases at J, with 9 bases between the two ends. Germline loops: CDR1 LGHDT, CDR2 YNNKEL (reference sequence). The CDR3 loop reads CASSQGWISGNTIYF. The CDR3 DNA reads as TGTGCCAGCAGCCAGGGTTGGATCTCTGGAAACACCATATATTTT.

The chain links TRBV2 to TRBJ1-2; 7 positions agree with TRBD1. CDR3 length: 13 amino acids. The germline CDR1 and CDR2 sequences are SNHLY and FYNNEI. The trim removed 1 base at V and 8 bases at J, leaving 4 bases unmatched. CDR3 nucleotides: TGTGCCAGCAGTGAAGGACAGGGACGGGGCTACACCTTC. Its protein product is CASSEGQGRGYTF.